Following are 30 T cell receptor beta chains from one sample sequenced in a study of OX40 agonist ivuxolimab in advanced cancers. Profiled with immunoSEQ multiplex PCR; TCRdb holds only in-frame clones, not every one. The profile shows 75,000 to 100,000 clones, about 80% of them singletons. The source material was CD4+ or CD8+ T cells sorted from blood, sampled in a trial of the OX40 agonist ivuxolimab. The receptors were gathered from an adult with an advanced solid tumor such as melanoma, head and neck, liver or kidney cancer.

The rearrangement joins TRBV29-1 to TRBJ2-7, with no clear D. There are 11 residues in the CDR3. Trimming removed 0 bases from V and 6 bases from J, with 6 bases in between. Germline assignment: CDR1 SQVTM and CDR2 ANQGSEA. DNA of the CDR3: TGCAGCGTTGAAGAGGTTGGCGAGCAGTACTTC. Translation gives CSVEEVGEQYF.

The chain carries TRBV30 and TRBJ2-3, with D possibly being TRBD2 (6 bases). Per the germline V gene, CDR1 is GTSNPN and CDR2 is SVGIG (reference sequence). Trimming stripped 0 bases from V and 4 bases from J, with 17 bases between. The CDR3 has 16 amino acids. As DNA, the CDR3 is TGTGCCTGGAGTGTAGGACCCCGAAGGGAGGCAGATACGCAGTATTTT. It translates to CAWSVGPRREADTQYF.

This chain joins TRBV28 and TRBJ1-2; D perhaps matches TRBD1 (6 bases). Trimming removed 6 bases from V and 8 bases from J, with 16 bases in between. Germline V gives CDR1 MDHEN, CDR2 SYDVKM. This CDR3 contains 13 residues. This CDR3 reads CASSYRVRGGYTF. CDR3 nucleotide sequence: TGTGCCAGCAGCTACAGGGTAAGAGGAGGCTACACCTTC.

The chain links TRBV10-3 to TRBJ2-2; 14 bases map to TRBD2. The CDR3 is 20 amino acids. V lost 6 bases to trimming and J lost 5 bases; unmatched junction nucleotides: 17. Germline V gene sequence: CDR1 ENHRY, CDR2 SYGVKD. For the CDR3, the DNA is TGTGCCATCAGAGGCCTTTACTGGGAGGGACTAGCGGGAGCGACCGGGGAGCTGTTTTTT. Translating gives CAIRGLYWEGLAGATGELFF.

The V call is TRBV11-2, the J call TRBJ1-2; a possible D gene is TRBD1 (6 bases). V was pared by 5 bases and J by 5 bases, with 24 bases between. The germline gives CDR1 SGHAT, CDR2 FQNNGV. The CDR3 length is 17 residues. DNA of the CDR3: TGTGCCAGCAGCCAAAGACCTCCGGGGACAAGCAATTATGGCTACACCTTC. Protein sequence: CASSQRPPGTSNYGYTF.

The chain is built from TRBV7-2 and TRBJ2-7; no reliable D call. The germline V gene has CDR1 SGHTA and CDR2 FQGNSA. The CDR3 spans 13 residues. Trimming pared 6 bases from V and 6 bases from J, leaving 15 bases between. CDR3 nucleotides: TGTGCCAGCAGTGTGACTCATCCCACCGAGCAGTACTTC. It yields the protein CASSVTHPTEQYF.

The rearrangement links TRBV10-3 to TRBJ1-1, with a weak D call TRBD1 (6 bases). The V end lost 2 bases, the J end lost 1 base, and 11 bases lay between the germline ends. Germline CDR1 is ENHRY and CDR2 is SYGVKD. This CDR3 is 15 amino acids long. The CDR3 DNA reads as TGTGCCATCAGTGAGGAACAGGGTCCGAACACTGAAGCTTTCTTT. Amino acids: CAISEEQGPNTEAFF.

This sequence joins TRBV4-1 and TRBJ2-1; no definite D call. V was pared by 1 base and J by 6 bases, with 4 bases between. This CDR3 contains 12 residues. The germline V gene encodes CDR1 MGHRA and CDR2 YSYEKL. CDR3 DNA sequence: TGCGCCAGCAGCCAAGTCGGCAATGAGCAGTTCTTC. Translating it yields CASSQVGNEQFF.

The CDR3 nucleotides are TGTGCCACCGGGGAGAATAGCGGGAGGCTAAATGAGCAGTTCTTC. Translating it yields CATGENSGRLNEQFF. The rearrangement uses TRBV15 and TRBJ2-1, with 10 bases identical to TRBD2. This CDR3 is built from 15 residues. After removal of 8 bases from V and 7 bases from J, the junction contained 11 bases not matched to a gene. Germline V gives CDR1 LNHNV, CDR2 YYDKDF (reference sequence).

The sample holds a few counts of this clone. The genes are TRBV4-1 and TRBJ2-7, with D perhaps TRBD1 or TRBD2 (5 bases each). Per the germline V gene, CDR1 is MGHRA and CDR2 is YSYEKL. V was trimmed by 3 bases and J by 9 bases, leaving 15 bases between them. The CDR3 runs 13 residues. CDR3 sequence: CASSHPDRGRQYF. The CDR3 bases are TGCGCCAGCAGCCACCCCGACCGGGGCCGGCAGTACTTC.

The rearrangement links TRBV5-1 to TRBJ2-5; TRBD1 matches 8 bases. This CDR3 region has 14 residues. Germline loops: CDR1 SGHRS, CDR2 YFSETQ. V was clipped by 3 bases and J by 2 bases; unmatched bases: 3. This CDR3 is CASSWTGSQETQYF. CDR3 nucleotide sequence: TGCGCCAGCAGCTGGACAGGGTCTCAAGAGACCCAGTACTTC. The whole variable domain, remainder taken from reference TRBV5-1 and TRBJ2-5, is KAGVTQTPRYLIKTRGQQVTLSCSPISGHRSVSWYQQTPGQGLQFLFEYFSETQRNKGNFPGRFSGRQFSNSRSEMNVSTLELGDSALYLCASSWTGSQETQYFGPGTRLLVL.

J is TRBJ2-1 and V is TRBV27; D perhaps matches TRBD1 (6 bases). Germline loops: CDR1 MNHEY, CDR2 SMNVEV (reference sequence). Deletions cut 3 bases from V and 4 bases from J, with 10 bases between. The CDR3 is 14 residues long. In nucleotides, the CDR3 is TGTGCCAGCAGTTTGCAGGGGCCTTACAATGAGCAGTTCTTC. It encodes CASSLQGPYNEQFF.

This clone was detected only once. V is TRBV4-1 and J is TRBJ2-7; no clear D gene. Trimming removed 0 bases from V and 3 bases from J, with 6 bases in between. Looked up from germline, CDR1 is MGHRA and CDR2 is YSYEKL. This CDR3 has 13 residues. Here the CDR3 reads CASSQETDYEQYF. The CDR3 region has the DNA TGCGCCAGCAGCCAAGAGACTGACTACGAGCAGTACTTC.

The CDR3 DNA reads TGTGCCAGCAGGGGGACAGGGATGAACACTGAAGCTTTCTTT. Encoded protein: CASRGTGMNTEAFF. The chain employs TRBV2 and TRBJ1-1; 9 positions match TRBD1. V trimming: 6 bases; J trimming: 0 bases; junction bases outside the gene matches: 2. This CDR3 contains 14 residues. The germline gives CDR1 SNHLY, CDR2 FYNNEI. Supplemented by reference TRBV2 and TRBJ1-1, the full variable domain reads EPEVTQTPSHQVTQMGQEVILRCVPISNHLYFYWYRQILGQKVEFLVSFYNNEISEKSEIFDDQFSVERPDGSNFTLKIRSTKLEDSAMYFCASRGTGMNTEAFFGQGTRLTVV.

Note on this clone: At one of its ends the junction is not consistent with the germline gene, which may arise from a read error. The chain is built from TRBV7-2 and TRBJ2-7; perhaps D is TRBD1 or TRBD2 (5 bases each). The V gene's germline CDR1 is SGHTA and CDR2 FQGNSA. This CDR3 contains 12 residues. The CDR3 sequence is CASSLYGTALHF. The CDR3 DNA reads TGTGCCAGCAGCCTCTATGGGACGGCCCTACACTTC.

The J gene is TRBJ1-5, the V gene TRBV2; TRBD1 matches 8 bases. This CDR3 has 13 amino acids. Trimming took 6 bases from V and 3 from J; bases not matched to a gene: 1. In germline, CDR1 is SNHLY, CDR2 FYNNEI. The CDR3 loop is CASRDRDNQPQHF. In DNA form, the CDR3 reads TGTGCCAGCAGGGACAGGGACAATCAGCCCCAGCATTTT.

The V and J genes are TRBV27 and TRBJ1-4, with TRBD1 matching over 7 bases. Germline loops: CDR1 MNHEY, CDR2 SMNVEV (reference sequence). V lost 3 bases, J lost 13 bases, and 8 bases stayed unmatched. The CDR3 sequence is 13 residues long. This chain's CDR3 is CASSLGWGQRLFF. DNA of the CDR3: TGTGCCAGCAGTTTGGGATGGGGACAGCGACTGTTTTTT.

The chain employs TRBV27 and TRBJ1-4, with TRBD1 matching 12 bases. Germline-derived CDR1 and CDR2 are MNHEY and SMNVEV (reference sequence). Trimming cost V 3 bases and J 10 bases; bases outside gene matches: 9. The length of the CDR3 is 16 residues. This CDR3 is CASSLAGTGGAGKLFF. In DNA form, the CDR3 reads TGTGCCAGCAGTTTGGCCGGGACAGGGGGCGCGGGAAAACTGTTTTTT.

The rearrangement links TRBV6-5 to TRBJ1-4; D is perhaps TRBD1 (6 bases). The CDR3 length is 15 residues. Germline V CDR1 and CDR2: MNHEY, SVGAGI. V lost 0 bases and J 8 bases, leaving 13 bases between the germline ends. The CDR3 DNA reads TGTGCCAGCAGTTACTCGGGGGCCATTGGGGAAAAACTGTTTTTT. This sequence encodes CASSYSGAIGEKLFF.

This clone was found many times. This chain connects TRBV6-1 to TRBJ1-2, with D maybe TRBD1 (5 bases). The CDR3 totals 15 residues. Germline CDR1 reads MNHNS; CDR2 reads SASEGT. The V and J ends lost 0 bases and 2 bases respectively, with 10 bases between them. Here the CDR3 reads CASSEAHGGNYGYTF. The CDR3 DNA sequence: TGTGCCAGCAGTGAAGCGCATGGGGGGAACTATGGCTACACCTTC.

V and J are TRBV7-8 and TRBJ1-1; perhaps TRBD1 as D (5 bases). The germline V and J ends were trimmed by 4 bases and 2 bases, with 11 bases remaining between them. The CDR3 runs 14 residues. Germline CDR1 is SGHVS and CDR2 is FQNEAQ. The CDR3 DNA follows: TGTGCCAGCAGCTCGACAGTGATAAACACTGAAGCTTTCTTT. Translating it yields CASSSTVINTEAFF.

V usage is TRBV7-9 and J usage is TRBJ2-5, with 8 bases matching TRBD1. The CDR3 is 16 residues long. V gave up 1 base and J gave up 5 bases; unmatched junction bases: 9. Germline V gene data show CDR1 as SEHNR and CDR2 as FQNEAQ (reference sequence). CDR3: CASSLVGRGRWETQYF. The CDR3 bases are TGTGCCAGCAGCTTAGTCGGCAGGGGGCGGTGGGAGACCCAGTACTTC.

The rearrangement links TRBV18 to TRBJ2-7; 7 nucleotides line up with TRBD1. The CDR3 runs 13 residues. The germline gives CDR1 KGHSH, CDR2 LQKENI. The V gene end was trimmed by 3 bases and the J gene end by 5 bases; junction bases not matched to a gene: 4. CDR3 bases: TGTGCCAGCTCACCGACAGGGATTCACGAGCAGTACTTC. Translating it yields CASSPTGIHEQYF.

The rearrangement links TRBV19 to TRBJ1-3; D uncertain. Trimming cost V 3 bases and J 0 bases, with 6 bases left between them. Per germline, CDR1 LNHDA and CDR2 SQIVND (reference sequence). CDR3 length equals 14 residues. The CDR3 region has the DNA TGTGCCAGTAGTATCGACGGCTCTGGAAACACCATATATTTT. This sequence encodes CASSIDGSGNTIYF.

The rearrangement links TRBV18 to TRBJ2-3; the D gene could be TRBD1 or TRBD2 (6 bases each). V was pared by 5 bases and J by 6 bases, with 21 bases between. Germline CDR1 KGHSH, CDR2 LQKENI. The CDR3 totals 16 residues. CDR3 sequence reads: CASSTSAPGASDTQYF. The DNA for the CDR3 is TGTGCCAGCTCAACTTCGGCCCCGGGGGCGTCCGATACGCAGTATTTT.

This chain links TRBV9 with TRBJ1-2, with D possibly being TRBD1 (6 bases). Germline-derived CDR1 and CDR2 are SGDLS and YYNGEE. The V end was cut by 4 bases, the J end by 7 bases, with 23 bases between. The CDR3 contains 16 residues. The CDR3 sequence: CASSPTGTVGGTGYTF. DNA for the CDR3: TGTGCCAGCAGCCCAACAGGAACGGTAGGGGGTACTGGCTACACCTTC.

In its sample, this clone was seen a few times. Different DNA sequences within this sample yield the same CDR3. This chain links TRBV5-1 with TRBJ1-2; D is ambiguous. Germline V gene data show CDR1 as SGHRS and CDR2 as YFSETQ. CDR3 length: 13 residues. V lost 0 bases and J 0 bases, leaving 3 bases between the germline ends. The DNA of the CDR3 is TGCGCCAGCAGCTTGGAGGCTAACTATGGCTACACCTTC. This translates into CASSLEANYGYTF. Using reference TRBV5-1 and TRBJ1-2 for the parts outside the CDR3, the full variable domain is KAGVTQTPRYLIKTRGQQVTLSCSPISGHRSVSWYQQTPGQGLQFLFEYFSETQRNKGNFPGRFSGRQFSNSRSEMNVSTLELGDSALYLCASSLEANYGYTFGSGTRLTVV.

In its sample, this clone is medium-sized (0.01 to 0.1%). This chain links TRBV4-3 with TRBJ1-2, with D possibly matching TRBD1 (6 bases). The ends were cut back, 3 bases at V and 0 bases at J, with 8 bases in the middle. CDR1 and CDR2 (germline): LGHNA, YSLEER. The CDR3 is 14 residues long. Here the CDR3 DNA reads TGCGCCAGCAGCCAGACAGGTGCTAACTATGGCTACACCTTC. The encoded protein is CASSQTGANYGYTF.

The chain recombines TRBV6-5 with TRBJ1-1; 8 bases agree with TRBD1. Germline trimming cut 6 bases from V and 1 base from J; bases unmatched to any gene: 4. Germline values: CDR1 MNHEY, CDR2 SVGAGI. The CDR3 contains 14 residues. The CDR3 protein is CASRTGDSNTEAFF. The CDR3 nucleotides read TGTGCCAGCAGGACAGGGGATTCGAACACTGAAGCTTTCTTT.

This chain uses TRBV2 with TRBJ2-3, with TRBD2 identical over 10 bases. V lost 6 bases, J lost 3 bases, and 3 bases stayed unmatched. Germline CDR1 SNHLY, CDR2 FYNNEI. The CDR3 is made up of 14 amino acids. Written as DNA, the CDR3 is TGTGCCAGCAGGAAGCGGGGGGGTACAGATACGCAGTATTTT. It yields the protein CASRKRGGTDTQYF. Full variable domain (missing parts from reference TRBV2 and TRBJ2-3): EPEVTQTPSHQVTQMGQEVILRCVPISNHLYFYWYRQILGQKVEFLVSFYNNEISEKSEIFDDQFSVERPDGSNFTLKIRSTKLEDSAMYFCASRKRGGTDTQYFGPGTRLTVL.